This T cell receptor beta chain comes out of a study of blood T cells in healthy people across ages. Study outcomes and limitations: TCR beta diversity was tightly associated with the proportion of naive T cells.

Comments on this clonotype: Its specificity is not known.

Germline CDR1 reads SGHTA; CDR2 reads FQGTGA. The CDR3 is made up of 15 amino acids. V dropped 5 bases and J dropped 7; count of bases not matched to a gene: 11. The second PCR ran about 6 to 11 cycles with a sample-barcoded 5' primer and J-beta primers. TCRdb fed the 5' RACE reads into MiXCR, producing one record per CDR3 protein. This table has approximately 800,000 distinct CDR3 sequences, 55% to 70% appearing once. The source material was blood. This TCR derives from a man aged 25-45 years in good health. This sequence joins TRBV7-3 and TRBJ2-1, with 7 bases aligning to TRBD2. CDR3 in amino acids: CASSDGGGPQNEQFF. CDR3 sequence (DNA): TGTGCCAGCAGCGATGGGGGAGGGCCACAGAATGAGCAGTTCTTC.